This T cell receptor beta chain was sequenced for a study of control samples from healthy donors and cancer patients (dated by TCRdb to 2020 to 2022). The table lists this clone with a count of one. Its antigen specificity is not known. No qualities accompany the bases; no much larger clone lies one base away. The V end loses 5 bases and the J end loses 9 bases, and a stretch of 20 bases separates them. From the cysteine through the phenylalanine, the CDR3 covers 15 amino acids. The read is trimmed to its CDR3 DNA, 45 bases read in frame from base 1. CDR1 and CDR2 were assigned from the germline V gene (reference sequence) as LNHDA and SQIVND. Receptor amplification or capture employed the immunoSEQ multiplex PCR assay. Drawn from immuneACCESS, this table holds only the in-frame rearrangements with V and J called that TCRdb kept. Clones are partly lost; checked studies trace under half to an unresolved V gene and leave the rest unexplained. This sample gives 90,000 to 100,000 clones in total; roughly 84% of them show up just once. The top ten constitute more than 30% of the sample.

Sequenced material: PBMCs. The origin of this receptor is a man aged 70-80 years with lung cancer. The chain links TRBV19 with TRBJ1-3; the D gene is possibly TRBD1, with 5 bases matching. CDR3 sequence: CASSLSRDVFATIYF. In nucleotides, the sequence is TGTGCCAGTAGTCTCTCCCGGGACGTATTTGCCACCATATATTTT.